This T cell receptor (beta chain) appears in the sequencing data of a study of blood T cell repertoires in COVID-19 (dated by TCRdb to about 2020). A note on the overall study: Collaborator samples came from the United States, Italy and Spain and covered acute and convalescent phases of COVID-19. Samples were obtained from the ongoing ImmuneRACE study (first 160 participants) and from roughly 1,300 subjects provided by 6 global collaborators. Deeply sampled blood TCRbeta repertoires from subjects exposed to, actively infected with, or recovered from COVID-19 were included in the dataset. Nearly every sample came with metadata listing a de-identified subject ID, COVID-19 status, age in years and sex. Where available, HLA class I and class II types were obtained from metadata supplied by the sample provider rather than from assay-based typing. The prospective study material was composed of cDNA or gDNA derived from T cells, B-cell-depleted T cells, or PBMCs. The repertoires were made available in a free public database intended to serve as a resource for research on the immune response to SARS-CoV-2. What the research found in general, with its limitations: The quantity of clinical and demographic metadata differed by source and by participant and was supplied without curation.

This clone was counted once. What antigen it recognizes has not been identified. Base qualities are missing; no much larger clone stands one base away. TCRbeta CDR3 regions were amplified from genomic DNA by means of the immunoSEQ Assay, a bias-controlled multiplex PCR. The original methods were these. Nucleated cell counts per sample were estimated from amplification of reference gene primers within the assay. To quantify the absolute abundance of each unique TCRbeta CDR3 rearrangement, sequence reads were collapsed and filtered. For each sample, productive Simpson clonality was calculated as the square root of Simpson's diversity index across productive rearrangements. Drawn from immuneACCESS, this table holds only the in-frame rearrangements with V and J called that TCRdb kept. Clones are partly lost; checked studies trace under half to an unresolved V gene and leave the rest unexplained. V, J and clone size were drawn from that table, and D and trimming were deduced from the DNA. The sample profile shows 250,000 or so clones; 86% of them were found once. Of the sample, approximately 8.2% is held by the ten largest clones.

CDR1 and CDR2 (MNHEY, SMNVEV) derive from the germline V gene (reference sequence). Spanning cysteine to phenylalanine, the CDR3 consists of 15 amino acids. The CDR3 DNA has 45 bases and is translated from base 1. Trimming at the junction amounts to 2 bases on V and 9 bases on J, and the germline ends lie 14 bases apart. The collaborating institutions used their own protocols to collect whole blood in K2EDTA tubes. For TCRbeta analysis, collaborator samples were shipped as frozen whole blood, as isolated PBMCs, or as DNA extracted from either sample type. The TCR originated in a man aged 35 to 55 with active or convalescent COVID-19. The chain couples TRBV27 to TRBJ1-6; D gene: possibly TRBD1, on 6 matching bases. Sequencing used peripheral blood. The DNA sequence is as follows: TGTGCCAGCAGTTTAGGTCGACAGGATTTTTCACCCCTCCACTTT. This encodes CASSLGRQDFSPLHF.